This TCR beta chain derives from a study of monozygotic twins with inflammatory bowel disease. Addition of UMIs with a 6-nucleotide sample barcode was achieved by template switching. TCRalpha and TCRbeta cDNA underwent two nested PCRs of roughly 16 and 10 cycles. TCRdb re-called the 5' RACE reads and shows each CDR3 protein once, DNA omitted. The sample has about 380,000 distinct CDR3 sequences; the top ten hold 2.5% to 3%. The CDR3 sequence is 16 residues long. T cells were not sorted, and total RNA was isolated straight from whole blood. With respect to this clonotype: Antigen specificity is unknown.

Study-level findings and limits: Reduced clonotype sharing with other individuals was observed in IBD patients relative to healthy twins, especially with disease activity.

Source material: blood. The chain carries TRBV12-3 or TRBV12-4 and TRBJ2-3; TCRdb proposes TRBD1, but this gene call is untestable without DNA. The origin of this receptor is a human donor with ulcerative colitis or Crohn's disease, or a healthy co-twin of an affected twin (not recorded which). CDR3: CASSFDRAVSTDTQYF.